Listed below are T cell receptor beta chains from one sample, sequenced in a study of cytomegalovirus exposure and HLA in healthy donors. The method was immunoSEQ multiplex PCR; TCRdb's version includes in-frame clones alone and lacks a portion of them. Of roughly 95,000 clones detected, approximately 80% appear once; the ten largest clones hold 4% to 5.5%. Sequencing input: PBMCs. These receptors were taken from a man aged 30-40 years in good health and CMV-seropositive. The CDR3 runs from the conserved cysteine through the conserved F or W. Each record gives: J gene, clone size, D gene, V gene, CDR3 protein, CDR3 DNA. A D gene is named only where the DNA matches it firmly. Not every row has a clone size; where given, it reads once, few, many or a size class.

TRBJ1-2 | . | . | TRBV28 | CASRAGGYTF | TGTGCCAGCAGGGCAGGAGGCTACACCTTC
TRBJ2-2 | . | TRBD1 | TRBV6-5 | CASTGTGGAGELFF | TGTGCCAGCACCGGGACAGGGGGGGCCGGGGAGCTGTTTTTT
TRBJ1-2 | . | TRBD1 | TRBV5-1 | CASSFLTGQGGYGYTF | TGCGCCAGCAGCTTCTTGACGGGACAGGGAGGCTATGGCTACACCTTC
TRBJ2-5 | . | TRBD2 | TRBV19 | CASSIPRRAGDGETQYF | TGTGCCAGTAGTATCCCCCGGCGAGCGGGGGATGGGGAGACCCAGTACTTC
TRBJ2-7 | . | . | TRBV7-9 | CASSQKQGGGVDYEQYF | TGTGCCAGCAGCCAAAAACAGGGGGGGGGTGTGGACTACGAGCAGTACTTC
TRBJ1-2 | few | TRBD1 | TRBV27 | CASSLTGDYGYTF | TGTGCCAGCAGTTTGACAGGGGACTATGGCTACACCTTC
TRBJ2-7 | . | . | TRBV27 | CASSFSGPDEQYF | TGTGCCAGCAGTTTCTCAGGGCCCGACGAGCAGTACTTC
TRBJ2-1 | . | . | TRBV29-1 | CSVEETGSYNEQFF | TGCAGCGTTGAGGAGACTGGCTCCTACAATGAGCAGTTCTTC
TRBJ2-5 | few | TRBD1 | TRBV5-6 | CASSLSSRGRNQETQYF | TGTGCCAGCAGCTTGAGTTCCAGGGGGCGGAATCAAGAGACCCAGTACTTC
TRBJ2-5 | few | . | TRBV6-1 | CASGRTASVQETQYF | TGTGCCAGCGGAAGGACAGCCTCCGTCCAAGAGACCCAGTACTTC
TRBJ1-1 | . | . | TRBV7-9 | CASSPGWGGVNTEAFF | TGTGCCAGCAGCCCAGGGTGGGGGGGGGTAAACACTGAAGCTTTCTTT
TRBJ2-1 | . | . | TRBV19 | CASSLTSFGAYNEQFF | TGTGCCAGTAGCCTGACTAGTTTCGGGGCCTACAATGAGCAGTTCTTC
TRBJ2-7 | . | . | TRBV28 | CASSLPTTAYSYEQYF | TGTGCCAGCAGTTTACCAACTACGGCGTACTCCTACGAGCAGTACTTC
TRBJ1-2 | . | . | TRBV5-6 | CASSLFRLSNYGYTF | TGTGCCAGCAGCTTGTTCCGACTATCTAACTATGGCTACACCTTC
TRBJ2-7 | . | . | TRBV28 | CASSSSRYEQYF | TGTGCCAGCAGTTCTAGCCGCTACGAGCAGTACTTC
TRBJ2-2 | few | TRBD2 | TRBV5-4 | CASSPGLAGVDRAGELFF | TGTGCCAGCAGCCCCGGACTAGCGGGAGTCGATCGGGCCGGGGAGCTGTTTTTT
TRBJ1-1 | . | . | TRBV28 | CASRAQGNTEAFF | TGTGCCAGCAGGGCTCAGGGGAACACTGAAGCTTTCTTT
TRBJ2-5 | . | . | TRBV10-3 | CAIRQGGEETQYF | TGTGCCATAAGGCAAGGAGGCGAAGAGACCCAGTACTTC
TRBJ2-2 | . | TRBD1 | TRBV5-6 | CASSLPLGQGKTGELFF | TGTGCCAGCAGCCTTCCCCTGGGACAGGGGAAAACCGGGGAGCTGTTTTTT
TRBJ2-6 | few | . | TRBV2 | CASSYSKPGLANVLTF | TGTGCCAGCTCATATTCGAAACCAGGGTTGGCCAACGTCCTGACTTTC
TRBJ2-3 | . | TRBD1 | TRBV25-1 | CASGGQGRTDTQYF | TGTGCCAGCGGGGGACAGGGGAGAACAGATACGCAGTATTTT
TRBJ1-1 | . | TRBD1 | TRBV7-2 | CASSPWTGTNTEAFF | TGTGCCAGCAGCCCGTGGACAGGGACGAACACTGAAGCTTTCTTT
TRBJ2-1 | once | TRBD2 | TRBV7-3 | CASSLTGTSRNNEQFF | TGTGCCAGCAGCTTAACAGGGACTAGCCGAAACAATGAGCAGTTCTTC
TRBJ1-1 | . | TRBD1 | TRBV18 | CASSPQSGGTEAFF | TGTGCCAGCTCACCCCAATCAGGGGGCACTGAAGCTTTCTTT
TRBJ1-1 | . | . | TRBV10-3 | CAISPQGATEAFF | TGTGCCATCAGCCCTCAGGGTGCAACTGAAGCTTTCTTT
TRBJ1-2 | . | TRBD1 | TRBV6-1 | CASSPGQGRRGYTF | TGTGCCAGCAGTCCGGGACAGGGGCGGCGCGGCTACACCTTC
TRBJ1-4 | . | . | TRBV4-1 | CASSRQTGLVVFF | TGCGCCAGCAGCCGACAGACAGGTTTGGTGGTGTTTTTT
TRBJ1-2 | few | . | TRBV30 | CASTATATNYGYTF | TGTGCCTCCACGGCGACAGCTACTAACTATGGCTACACCTTC